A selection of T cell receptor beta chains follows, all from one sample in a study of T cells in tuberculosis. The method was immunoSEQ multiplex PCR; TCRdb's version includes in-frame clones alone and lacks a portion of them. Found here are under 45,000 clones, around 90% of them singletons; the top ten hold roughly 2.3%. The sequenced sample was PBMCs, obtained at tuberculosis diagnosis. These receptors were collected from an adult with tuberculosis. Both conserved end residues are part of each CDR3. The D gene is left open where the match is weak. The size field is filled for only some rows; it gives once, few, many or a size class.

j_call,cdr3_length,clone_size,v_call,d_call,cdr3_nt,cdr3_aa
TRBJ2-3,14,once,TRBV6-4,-,TGTGCCAGCAGTGACTCATCAGGGGCAGATACGCAGTATTTT,CASSDSSGADTQYF
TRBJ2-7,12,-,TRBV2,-,TGTGCCACTAGGGGGGGAACCTACGAGCAGTACTTC,CATRGGTYEQYF
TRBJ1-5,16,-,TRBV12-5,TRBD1,TGTGCTAGTGGTTTGGTACTAGGACAGGGCCCTCAGCCCCAGCATTTT,CASGLVLGQGPQPQHF
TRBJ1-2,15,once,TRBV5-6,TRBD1,TGTGCCAGCAGCTTGGGGAGGGGGCGAACCTATGGCTACACCTTC,CASSLGRGRTYGYTF
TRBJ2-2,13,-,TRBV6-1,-,TGTGCCAGCAGTACTCGGGAGACCGGGGAGCTGTTTTTT,CASSTRETGELFF
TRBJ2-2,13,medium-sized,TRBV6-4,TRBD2,TGTGCCAGCAGCGGGGGGGCCACCGGGGAGCTGTTTTTT,CASSGGATGELFF
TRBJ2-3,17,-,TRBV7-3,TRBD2,TGTGCCAGCAGCTTAACGAGTAATAGCGGGGGCACAGATACGCAGTATTTT,CASSLTSNSGGTDTQYF
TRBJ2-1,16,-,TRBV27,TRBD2,TGTGCCAGCAGTTTCGGCGGGGGGGAAGGATACAATGAGCAGTTCTTC,CASSFGGGEGYNEQFF
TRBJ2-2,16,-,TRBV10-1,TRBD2,TGCGCCAGCAGTGCGTTCAGCGGGGGGGCCTTCGGGGAGCTGTTTTTT,CASSAFSGGAFGELFF
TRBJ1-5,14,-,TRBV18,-,TGTGCCAGCACGGGGTCCTGGGGAAATCAGCCCCAGCATTTT,CASTGSWGNQPQHF
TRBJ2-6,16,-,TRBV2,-,TGTGCCAGCCAGGGACATATTGACTCTGGGGCCAACGTCCTGACTTTC,CASQGHIDSGANVLTF
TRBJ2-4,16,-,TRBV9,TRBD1,TGTGCCAGCAGCCTAGGACAGGGGGAGTGGGAAAACATTCAGTACTTC,CASSLGQGEWENIQYF
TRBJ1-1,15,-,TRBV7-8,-,TGTGCCAGCAGCTTAGGGCGTAGCATGAACACTGAAGCTTTCTTT,CASSLGRSMNTEAFF
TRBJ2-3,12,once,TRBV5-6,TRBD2,TGTGCCAGCAGCACAAGGGCGGGGGGGAGGTATTTT,CASSTRAGGRYF
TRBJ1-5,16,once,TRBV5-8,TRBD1,TGTGCCAGCAGCTTGGGGACAGGGGTCCCCAATCAGCCCCAGCATTTT,CASSLGTGVPNQPQHF
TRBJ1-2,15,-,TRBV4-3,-,TGCGCCAGCAGCCAAGAGGGCACGCTCAACTATGGCTACACCTTC,CASSQEGTLNYGYTF
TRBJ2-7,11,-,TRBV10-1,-,TGCGCCAGCAGTGAAGGGGGCGAGCAGTACTTC,CASSEGGEQYF
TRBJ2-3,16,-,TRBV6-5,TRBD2,TGTGCCAGCAGTTACTCCCCTGGCGGGGGGATAGATACGCAGTATTTT,CASSYSPGGGIDTQYF
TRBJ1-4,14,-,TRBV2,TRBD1,TGTGCCAGCAGAGGACAGGAGACTAATGAAAAACTGTTTTTT,CASRGQETNEKLFF
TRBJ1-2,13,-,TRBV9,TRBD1,TGTGCCAGCAGCCCCTACAGGGGAACTGGCTACACCTTC,CASSPYRGTGYTF
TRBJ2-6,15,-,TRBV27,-,TGTGCCAGCAGTTTGACAGCCTCTGGGGCCAACGTCCTGACTTTC,CASSLTASGANVLTF
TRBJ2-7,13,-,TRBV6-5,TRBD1,TGTGCCAGCAGTACGACAGGGGCTTACGAGCAGTACTTC,CASSTTGAYEQYF
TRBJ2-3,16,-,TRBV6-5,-,TGTGCCAGCAGTTACTACGGGGGAGTCGAGACAGATACGCAGTATTTT,CASSYYGGVETDTQYF
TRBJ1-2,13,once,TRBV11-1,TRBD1,TGTGCCAGCAGCCAGGACAGGGGGTCTGGCTACACCTTC,CASSQDRGSGYTF
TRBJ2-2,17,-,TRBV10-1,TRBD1,TGCGCCAGCAGTGGGGCCCCCGGGACAGGGCCCACCGGGGAGCTGTTTTTT,CASSGAPGTGPTGELFF
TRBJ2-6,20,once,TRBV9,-,TGTGCCAGCAGCGAGCCGGGTGGGGGGTTGTCTTCTACTGGGGCCAACGTCCTGACTTTC,CASSEPGGGLSSTGANVLTF
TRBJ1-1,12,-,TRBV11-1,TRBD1,TGTGCCAGCAGCTCGCGGGACAGGGAGGCTTTCTTT,CASSSRDREAFF